This record covers a single TCR beta chain. CDR1 and CDR2 from the germline V gene are GTSNPN and SVGIG (reference sequence). The CDR3 runs to 13 residues. Researchers built TCR beta cDNA using 5'RACE template switching with UMIs. TCRdb reprocessed the 5' RACE reads, keeping one entry per CDR3 protein, no DNA. The sample holds 500,000 or so distinct CDR3 sequences. The source of the sample is a study of T cells expressing NK-cell markers. The clonotype comes from a man aged 18 to 29 in good health. The sample consisted of blood T cells: a sorted CD56 or NKG2C T cell subset, CD4+ or CD8+ T cells, or bulk PBMC T cells (not recorded which). The V gene is TRBV30, the J gene TRBJ2-1. The CDR3 is CARGMPSYNEQFF.